Below, one T cell receptor (beta chain) is given with its context. The entry originates in a study of CD8 T cells in Susac syndrome. It was with random hexamers that 0.5 to 1 ug RNA was reverse transcribed. Via MiXCR, TCRdb re-called the immunoSEQ multiplex PCR reads, giving one row per CDR3 protein. The table records just over 300,000 distinct CDR3 sequences, about 92% of them present only once. V was trimmed by 5 bases and J by 0 bases, leaving 10 bases between them. The CDR3 sequence is 15 residues long. The germline V gene has CDR1 SGHTA and CDR2 FQGNSA. This sequence originates from a human donor with multiple sclerosis. The specimen sequenced was CD4+ T cells from PBMCs. The chain has TRBV7-2 and TRBJ1-4; TRBD1 is a possible D gene (5 bases). The CDR3 sequence is CASSADRATNEKLFF. The CDR3 DNA is TGTGCCAGCAGCGCAGACAGAGCAACTAATGAAAAACTGTTTTTT.